This T cell receptor (beta chain) comes out of a study of memory CD4+ T cells and cytomegalovirus serostatus (dated by TCRdb to between 2019 and 2020). Background for the entire study: A total of some 33 healthy Belgian adults, of whom 9 were CMV seropositive and about 25 were CMV seronegative, were included in the cohort. To replicate a published TCR-based CMV serostatus classifier, the study sequenced CD4+ memory TCRbeta repertoires from a Belgian cohort whose cytomegalovirus serostatus was known.

This clone was recorded a few times. It lacks a known antigen. Base qualities are not at hand, and no much larger clone is one base apart. Genomic DNA was extracted from sorted cells with the Quick-DNA Microprep Kit. Amplification of TCRbeta DNA was done with the immunoSEQ hsTCRbeta kit, following the protocol from the manufacturer. TCRbeta libraries were sequenced on an Illumina MiSeq instrument. Processing in the source paper ran as follows. After out-of-frame sequences were removed, millions of distinct TCRbeta sequences remained, averaging around 70,000 per individual. Two values were used to score each individual: the count of under 200 previously reported CMV-associated TCRbeta sequences and the total count of productive distinct TCRbeta sequences. A beta-binomial model was reimplemented in Python, and scikit-learn random forests with default parameters were trained on data from the US cohort. Classifier performance on the Belgian cohort was summarized as median AUC with percentile confidence intervals calculated over 10,000 bootstrap iterations. TCRdb took this table from immuneACCESS and kept in-frame rearrangements with V and J called. Such tables lack part of the clones; where checked against another copy, unresolved V genes explain under half of the gap, and the rest is unexplained. V and J calls and clone size are those listed in that table; D and trimming were worked out from the DNA. This sample is represented by over 40,000 clones; just under 80% of them were singletons. The ten largest clonotypes hold around 0.6% of the sample.

In the germline V gene (reference sequence), CDR1 corresponds to LNHNV and CDR2 to YYDKDF. The CDR3 runs 15 amino acids, cysteine and phenylalanine included. The only DNA kept is the CDR3, 45 bases in frame from the first base. V loses 4 bases, J loses 5 bases, and the germline ends lie 15 bases apart. Study-wide conclusions, independent of this receptor: For CMV serostatus prediction, a median bootstrapped AUC of roughly 0.94 was reached with the original framework, and a median bootstrapped AUC of roughly 0.92 was reached with a US-trained random forest. Among the 150 or so previously reported CMV-associated TCRbeta sequences, some 70 showed up in the CD4+ memory repertoires, with each one found in between one and five individuals. Results were interpreted as suggesting that the CMV-associated TCR signature is largely present in the CD4+ memory repertoire. A median bootstrapped AUC of approximately 0.95 with a 95% CI of 0.76-1.00 was achieved on the Belgian cohort by the original-framework classifier. Only CD4+CD45RO+ memory cells were sequenced, in contrast to the original study, which included naive and memory CD4+ and CD8+ populations.

A FACSAria II was used to sort memory CD4+ T cells, defined as single viable CD3+CD4+CD8-CD45RO+ cells. CMV serostatus was determined with a Roche Elecsys assay detecting serum IgG against CMV pp150, pp28, p38 and p52. After thawing, total CD4+ T cells were enriched by positive selection with CD4 magnetic microbeads. Samples originated from another study that specifically interrogated the CD4+ T cell memory repertoire. Peripheral blood mononuclear cells were isolated and cryopreserved following standard operating procedures; serum was stored at -80 °C. Staining used CD3-PerCP (BW264/56), CD4-APC (RPA-T4), CD45RO-PE (UCHT1) and CD8-Pacific Orange (3B5) antibodies, with Sytox blue excluding non-viable cells.

The sequence was collected from an adult in good health and CMV-seronegative. Rearrangement joined TRBV15 to TRBJ2-1, with the D gene not clear enough to name. Specimen: memory CD4+ T cells from blood. At the DNA level, the sequence is TGTGCCACCAGCACCCCGGGCGCCTTTAACAATGAGCAGTTCTTC. This yields the protein CATSTPGAFNNEQFF.